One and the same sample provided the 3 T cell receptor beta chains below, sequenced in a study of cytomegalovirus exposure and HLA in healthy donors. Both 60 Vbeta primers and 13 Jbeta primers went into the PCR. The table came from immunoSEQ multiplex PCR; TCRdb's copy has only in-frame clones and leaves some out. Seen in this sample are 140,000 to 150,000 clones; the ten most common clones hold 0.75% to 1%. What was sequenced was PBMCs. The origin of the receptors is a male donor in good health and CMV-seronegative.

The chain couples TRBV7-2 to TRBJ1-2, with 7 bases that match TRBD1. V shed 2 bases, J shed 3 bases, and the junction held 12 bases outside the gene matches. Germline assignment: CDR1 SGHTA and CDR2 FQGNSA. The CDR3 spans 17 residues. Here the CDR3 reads CASSLSTGVRLDYGYTF. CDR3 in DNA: TGTGCCAGCAGCTTATCTACAGGGGTCAGGTTGGACTATGGCTACACCTTC.

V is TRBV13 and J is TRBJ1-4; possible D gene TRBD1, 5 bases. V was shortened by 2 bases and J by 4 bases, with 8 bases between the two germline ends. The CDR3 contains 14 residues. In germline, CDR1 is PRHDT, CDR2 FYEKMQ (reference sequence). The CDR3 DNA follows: TGTGCCAGCAGCTTAAGACAGATTAATGAAAAACTGTTTTTT. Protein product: CASSLRQINEKLFF.

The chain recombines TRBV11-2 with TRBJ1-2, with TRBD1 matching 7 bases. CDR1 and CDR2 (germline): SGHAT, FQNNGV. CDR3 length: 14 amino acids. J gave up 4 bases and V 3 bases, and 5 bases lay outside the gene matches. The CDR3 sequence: CASSFPGQIYGYTF. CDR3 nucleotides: TGTGCCAGCAGCTTTCCGGGACAGATCTATGGCTACACCTTC.